This T cell receptor (beta chain) was identified in a study of response to subunit inactivated influenza vaccine. Points from the study as a whole: Seasonal influenza vaccination, on each occasion, was suggested by the authors to recruit few new T cells.

This clonotype was observed a few times. Its antigen is undetermined. V trimming: 5 bases; J trimming: 3 bases; junction bases outside the gene matches: 4. The CDR3 spans 14 residues. Germline loops: CDR1 SGHVS, CDR2 FQNEAQ. TCRdb passed the RT-PCR reads through MiXCR, listing each CDR3 protein once. The table shows 610,000 or so distinct CDR3 sequences, with less than 15% occurring only once. The TCR was taken from a man aged 50 or older who received an inactivated influenza vaccine. The chain is built from TRBV7-8 and TRBJ2-7; 10 bases match TRBD2. The material sequenced was PBMCs from blood, taken about 11 days after vaccination. The CDR3 here is CASSKREGRYEQYF. The CDR3 DNA is TGTGCCAGCAGCAAGCGGGAGGGCCGCTACGAGCAGTACTTC.